Described below is a single T cell receptor (beta chain) sequence and its context. The data derive from a study of blood T cell repertoires in COVID-19. Study context: The analysed material was cDNA or gDNA that came from T cells, B-cell-depleted T cells, or PBMCs.

TCRdb's copy holds only in-frame clones and misses some; the assay was immunoSEQ multiplex PCR. The repertoire holds 110,000 or so clones, 77% seen once, with 6.5% to 9% in the top ten. The ends lost 7 bases at V and 5 bases at J; junction bases unmatched: 10. This CDR3 is built from 14 residues. The germline V gene encodes CDR1 SQVTM and CDR2 ANQGSEA. This sequence was found in a human donor in a cohort sampled during active COVID-19. The chain has TRBV29-1 and TRBJ1-5, with 8 nucleotides matching TRBD1. The sample was peripheral blood. The CDR3 sequence is CSAVQGGTDQPQHF. CDR3 sequence (DNA): TGCAGCGCCGTACAGGGGGGAACGGATCAGCCCCAGCATTTT.